Shown below are 22 T cell receptor beta chains from a single sample sequenced in a study of CXCR3-negative and CXCR3-positive naive CD8 T cells. Study-level findings and limits: Relative to CXCR3-negative naive cells, CXCR3-positive naive cells had more hydrophobic TRB CDR3s.

With UMI labels, 5' RACE was used to prepare the TRB cDNA libraries. TCRdb reprocessed the 5' RACE reads and reports one entry per CDR3 protein, with no DNA. Its table lists about 98,000 distinct CDR3 sequences. For these TCRs, the target antigens are not known. Sequencing was done on a sample of naive CXCR3+ CD8+ T cells from blood. This sample's subset: CD45RO-CCR7+CD27+CD95- naive CD8+ T cells expressing CXCR3 (TNR3+). All receptors come from a human donor in good health. Some clones in this sample may be carry-over from other donors' samples.

The chain links TRBV7-8 to TRBJ1-3. The CDR3 length is 15 residues. Germline V gene data show CDR1 as SGHVS and CDR2 as FQNEAQ. CDR3 protein: CASSSGDMVGNTIYF.

The chain joins TRBV29-1 to TRBJ2-1; TCRdb picks TRBD1, but there is no DNA to check that call. Germline V gives CDR1 SQVTM, CDR2 ANQGSEA. The CDR3 runs 18 residues. This CDR3 reads CSTTAGQADKSSYNEQFF.

This chain uses TRBV28 with TRBJ1-5; TCRdb proposes TRBD1, but this gene call is untestable without DNA. The CDR3 is made up of 15 amino acids. Germline values: CDR1 MDHEN, CDR2 SYDVKM. This CDR3 is CASSLVGTSNQPQHF.

CDR3 in amino acids: CASSAGELDEQYF. The rearrangement links TRBV12-3 or TRBV12-4 to TRBJ2-7; with no DNA, the TCRdb D assignment of TRBD1 cannot be verified. The CDR3 contains 13 residues.

V gene TRBV11-3 combines with J gene TRBJ2-5; the TCRdb D gene call, TRBD1, has no DNA to confirm it. In germline, CDR1 is SGHNT, CDR2 YENEEA. The CDR3 is 16 residues long. The CDR3 sequence is CASSSRGLFGQETQYF.

The V gene is TRBV15, the J gene TRBJ2-7. CDR3 length: 14 residues. Germline CDR1 LNHNV, CDR2 YYDKDF (reference sequence). The CDR3: CATSRDKFTYEQYF.

V is TRBV6-2 or TRBV6-3 and J is TRBJ2-5. The CDR3 runs to 12 residues. From germline, CDR1 is MNHEY and CDR2 SVGEGT. The CDR3 spells CASSYAQETQYF.

V is TRBV4-1 and J is TRBJ2-7; TCRdb's D call, TRBD1, is unchecked because there is no DNA. The CDR3 length is 17 residues. The germline V gene has CDR1 MGHRA and CDR2 YSYEKL. The CDR3 region is CASSHHPGTGDSYEQYF.

The V gene is TRBV6-6, the J gene TRBJ2-5; the TRBD2 assignment by TCRdb is unverifiable without DNA. Germline V gives CDR1 MNHNY, CDR2 SVGAGI (reference sequence). The CDR3 is 14 amino acids. CDR3: CASSYRVRVETQYF.

This chain connects TRBV6-5 to TRBJ2-1. The CDR3 sequence is 13 residues long. In germline, CDR1 is MNHEY, CDR2 SVGAGI. The CDR3 spells CASSYSNYNEQFF.

V and J are TRBV6-5 and TRBJ2-7; absent DNA, TCRdb's TRBD1 call cannot be checked. Germline CDR1 and CDR2: MNHEY and SVGAGI. The CDR3 has 15 residues. The CDR3 loop is CASIYPGTELYEQYF.

This chain links TRBV27 with TRBJ1-1; TCRdb lists TRBD1, though no DNA is available to test this call. The CDR3 sequence is 15 residues long. Germline lookup yields CDR1 MNHEY and CDR2 SMNVEV (reference sequence). The CDR3 protein is CASSLLPPMDTEAFF.

The J gene is TRBJ2-4, the V gene TRBV7-9. CDR1 and CDR2 (germline): SEHNR, FQNEAQ (reference sequence). The CDR3 has 15 residues. CDR3 residues: CASSNTGIAKNIQYF. Combining the CDR3 with reference TRBV7-9 and TRBJ2-4 gives the whole variable domain DTGVSQNPRHKITKRGQNVTFRCDPISEHNRLYWYRQTLGQGPEFLTYFQNEAQLEKSRLLSDRFSAERPKGSFSTLEIQRTEQGDSAMYLCASSNTGIAKNIQYFGAGTRLSVL.

The chain joins TRBV14 to TRBJ2-2. Per germline, CDR1 SGHDN and CDR2 FVKESK. The length of the CDR3 is 15 residues. This CDR3 is CASSQDYLPTGELFF. Full variable domain (outside the CDR3, taken from reference TRBV14 and TRBJ2-2): EAGVTQFPSHSVIEKGQTVTLRCDPISGHDNLYWYRRVMGKEIKFLLHFVKESKQDESGMPNNRFLAERTGGTYSTLKVQPAELEDSGVYFCASSQDYLPTGELFFGEGSRLTVL.

The chain combines TRBV29-1 with TRBJ2-1; lacking DNA, the TRBD1 call made by TCRdb goes unchecked. CDR3 length equals 11 residues. The V gene's germline CDR1 is SQVTM and CDR2 ANQGSEA. The CDR3 spells CSVNQGYEQFF.

This sequence joins TRBV28 and TRBJ1-6; absent DNA, TCRdb's TRBD1 call cannot be checked. Germline CDR1 MDHEN, CDR2 SYDVKM. CDR3 length: 14 residues. CDR3 region: CASSFGQEDSPLHF. The complete variable domain, with remaining parts taken from reference TRBV28 and TRBJ1-6, reads DVKVTQSSRYLVKRTGEKVFLECVQDMDHENMFWYRQDPGLGLRLIYFSYDVKMKEKGDIPEGYSVSREKKERFSLILESASTNQTSMYLCASSFGQEDSPLHFGNGTRLTVT.

The rearrangement uses TRBV29-1 and TRBJ2-7. The CDR3 has 14 residues. Looked up from germline, CDR1 is SQVTM and CDR2 is ANQGSEA. This CDR3 reads CSVEDPDTVYEQYF.

This chain joins TRBV7-9 and TRBJ2-7; without DNA, the TCRdb call of TRBD1 cannot be checked. From germline, CDR1 is SEHNR and CDR2 FQNEAQ (reference sequence). The CDR3 runs 17 residues. Here the CDR3 reads CASSLSDKGQNPYEQYF.

CDR3 loop: CASSLGQGETQYF. J is TRBJ2-5 and V is TRBV7-3; TCRdb calls TRBD1, which cannot be checked without DNA. Germline CDR1 SGHTA, CDR2 FQGTGA. This CDR3 comprises 13 residues.

The chain links TRBV6-4 to TRBJ2-1; TCRdb picks TRBD1, but there is no DNA to check that call. Germline lookup yields CDR1 MRHNA and CDR2 SNTAGT. The CDR3 is made up of 14 amino acids. The CDR3 sequence is CASSDGGAYNEQFF.

This sequence joins TRBV6-5 and TRBJ2-1. Germline CDR1 reads MNHEY; CDR2 reads SVGAGI. The CDR3 loop spans 15 amino acids. CDR3 sequence: CASSYPGSLINEQFF.

The rearrangement uses TRBV20-1 and TRBJ2-3; TCRdb reports TRBD1, a call that lacks DNA to check it against. CDR3 length: 16 amino acids. Germline CDR1 DFQATT, CDR2 SNEGSKA (reference sequence). The CDR3 is CSARESFGDRTDTQYF.